These 31 T cell receptor beta chains came from one sample sequenced in a study of T cell responses to AZD1222 COVID-19 vaccine. Sequenced by immunoSEQ multiplex PCR; TCRdb stores in-frame clones only, minus some. Of some 150,000 clones in the sample, 70% to 90% were seen once. This sample comprised peripheral blood, obtained 28 days after the second dose of the MenACWY control vaccine. The receptor set was obtained from an adult who received the MenACWY meningococcal vaccine as a control.

The V gene is TRBV15, the J gene TRBJ1-2, with D unresolved. This CDR3 has 14 residues. With 1 base removed from V and 8 bases from J, the gap between germline ends came to 14 bases. Per the germline V gene, CDR1 is LNHNV and CDR2 is YYDKDF (reference sequence). Here the CDR3 DNA reads TGTGCCACCAGCAGAGTTGCACAGACGGAAGGCTACACCTTC. This encodes CATSRVAQTEGYTF.

The chain combines TRBV19 with TRBJ2-5; 7 bases are shared with TRBD1. The CDR3 has 15 residues. V gave up 3 bases and J gave up 1 base; unmatched junction bases: 5. CDR1 and CDR2 from the germline V gene are LNHDA and SQIVND (reference sequence). CDR3 nucleotide sequence: TGTGCCAGTAGTATTTCACACAGGGGCCAAGAGACCCAGTACTTC. Its translation: CASSISHRGQETQYF.

The chain combines TRBV7-2 with TRBJ2-7; TRBD2 aligns across 7 bases. Germline V gene lookup returns CDR1 SGHTA and CDR2 FQGNSA. The CDR3 runs 15 residues. The V segment lost 4 bases and the J segment 3 bases; nucleotides outside the gene matches: 9. Here the CDR3 reads CASSSLGLEGYEQYF. In DNA, the CDR3 is TGTGCCAGCAGCTCACTAGGACTAGAGGGCTACGAGCAGTACTTC. Combining the CDR3 with reference TRBV7-2 and TRBJ2-7 gives the whole variable domain GAGVSQSPSNKVTEKGKDVELRCDPISGHTALYWYRQSLGQGLEFLIYFQGNSAPDKSGLPSDRFSAERTGGSVSTLTIQRTQQEDSAVYLCASSSLGLEGYEQYFGPGTRLTVT.

The chain joins TRBV27 to TRBJ1-1; no firm D call. CDR1 is MNHEY, CDR2 SMNVEV, per germline (reference sequence). This CDR3 comprises 15 residues. The germline V and J ends were trimmed by 2 bases and 0 bases, with 10 bases remaining between them. This CDR3 reads CASSLQPRLNTEAFF. CDR3 DNA sequence: TGTGCCAGCAGTTTACAACCTCGGTTGAACACTGAAGCTTTCTTT.

This clone was found once. The gene calls are TRBV24-1 and TRBJ1-6; unclear D gene. CDR1 is KGHDR and CDR2 is SFDVKD in the germline V gene. The V end was cut by 2 bases, the J end by 14 bases, with 12 bases between. The CDR3 covers 13 residues. CDR3 DNA sequence: TGTGCCACCAGTGATTGGCGTTCCGGGGCCCTCCACTTT. This translates into CATSDWRSGALHF.

The CDR3 region has the DNA TGTGCCAGCAGTTACCGGGACAGGGGCGGGGAGCTGTTTTTT. It encodes CASSYRDRGGELFF. The chain carries TRBV2 and TRBJ2-2; 10 nucleotides match TRBD1. The CDR3 spans 14 residues. V shed 5 bases and J 7 bases; nucleotides not matched to a gene: 4. Looked up from germline, CDR1 is SNHLY and CDR2 is FYNNEI.

The rearrangement uses TRBV19 and TRBJ1-1; TRBD1 might be the D (6 bases). Germline V gene sequence: CDR1 LNHDA, CDR2 SQIVND (reference sequence). Trimming cost V 4 bases and J 5 bases, with 17 bases left between them. This CDR3 has 15 amino acids. The CDR3 region is CASSKGTGLGTEAFF. The DNA of the CDR3 is TGTGCCAGTAGTAAGGGTACAGGGTTGGGGACTGAAGCTTTCTTT.

This clone showed up just a few times. V gene TRBV2 combines with J gene TRBJ2-2; the D is unclear. CDR1 and CDR2 from the germline V gene are SNHLY and FYNNEI. V lost 0 bases and J 4 bases, leaving 9 bases between the germline ends. This CDR3 region has 15 residues. The CDR3 DNA sequence: TGTGCCAGCAGTGAAGCGGTTAAGTTCACCGGGGAGCTGTTTTTT. Its translation: CASSEAVKFTGELFF.

The J gene is TRBJ2-1, the V gene TRBV3-1 (or the pseudogene TRBV3-2); D possibly corresponds to TRBD1 (6 bases). CDR3 length: 15 amino acids. Germline assignment: CDR1 LGHDT and CDR2 YNNKEL (reference sequence). Deletions cut 5 bases from V and 1 base from J, with 12 bases between. Here the CDR3 reads CASSARQDSYNEQFF. CDR3 in DNA: TGTGCCAGCAGCGCCCGACAGGATTCCTACAATGAGCAGTTCTTC.

This clone was seen just once. The rearrangement joins TRBV6-5 to TRBJ1-1, with D unresolved. Germline V lookup: CDR1 MNHEY, CDR2 SVGAGI. Trimming pared 6 bases from V and 1 base from J, leaving 9 bases between. This CDR3 is built from 13 residues. The CDR3 region is CASRLSPNTEAFF. The CDR3 DNA follows: TGTGCCAGCAGACTCTCGCCGAACACTGAAGCTTTCTTT.

The V and J genes are TRBV6-5 and TRBJ2-3, with D maybe TRBD1 (5 bases). The CDR3 totals 14 residues. Trimming pared 0 bases from V and 5 bases from J, leaving 9 bases between. CDR1 and CDR2 (germline): MNHEY, SVGAGI. The DNA for the CDR3 is TGTGCCAGCAGTTACTCAGGGGTTCTAGATACGCAGTATTTT. As protein: CASSYSGVLDTQYF.

About this clone itself: This may arise from a read error, as a much more abundant clone is one base away. The same CDR3 also results from other DNA sequences found in this sample. The rearrangement uses TRBV19 and TRBJ1-4, with TRBD1 matching 8 bases. From germline, CDR1 is LNHDA and CDR2 SQIVND (reference sequence). This CDR3 has 13 amino acids. V shed 8 bases and J 10 bases; nucleotides not matched to a gene: 9. CDR3 DNA: TGTGCCAGTGAGAGGACAGGGTTCGGAAAACTGTTTTTT. It translates to CASERTGFGKLFF.

The gene calls are TRBV6-5 and TRBJ1-3; tentatively, D is TRBD1 (5 bases). V dropped 1 base and J dropped 2 bases, with 12 bases sitting between them. CDR1 and CDR2 from the germline V gene are MNHEY and SVGAGI. The CDR3 extends over 16 amino acids. The DNA of the CDR3 is TGTGCCAGCAGTTACTTCGGGGGAGAGCCTGGAAACACCATATATTTT. Its translation: CASSYFGGEPGNTIYF.

In DNA form, the CDR3 reads TGCGCCAGCAGCTTCCTAGTCAGCATGTGGGCAGATACGCAGTATTTT. As protein: CASSFLVSMWADTQYF. The chain is built from TRBV5-1 and TRBJ2-3; the D is unclear. V was cut by 2 bases and J by 4 bases, with 17 bases left in between. The germline gives CDR1 SGHRS, CDR2 YFSETQ. This CDR3 spans 16 amino acids.

The CDR3 spells CAISEDRSAAKLFF. The CDR3 coding sequence is TGTGCCATCAGTGAAGACAGGAGTGCGGCAAAACTGTTTTTT. The chain employs TRBV10-3 and TRBJ1-4, with D tentatively TRBD1 (6 bases). The CDR3 length is 14 residues. V lost 3 bases to trimming and J lost 10 bases, with 15 bases between them. The germline V gene has CDR1 ENHRY and CDR2 SYGVKD.

The chain uses TRBV3-1 (or the pseudogene TRBV3-2) and TRBJ1-3; D not certain. CDR3 size: 17 residues. The germline gives CDR1 LGHDT, CDR2 YNNKEL (reference sequence). The V and J ends lost 4 bases and 0 bases respectively, with 16 bases between them. CDR3 nucleotide sequence: TGTGCCAGCAGCCTAGTAGAAGGGCTATACTCTGGAAACACCATATATTTT. Translated, it gives CASSLVEGLYSGNTIYF.

This chain connects TRBV6-6 to TRBJ2-1, with TRBD2 matching 7 bases. There are 13 residues in the CDR3. In germline, CDR1 is MNHNY, CDR2 SVGAGI (reference sequence). V was pared by 6 bases and J by 3 bases, with 2 bases of the junction left unmatched. Here the CDR3 DNA reads TGTGCCAGCAGGCTAGCGGACTACAATGAGCAGTTCTTC. Its translation: CASRLADYNEQFF.

This clone has only one observation. CDR3 nucleotides: TGTGCCAGCAGCCAAGATCGGGTGAATAATTCACCCCTCCACTTT. Residues: CASSQDRVNNSPLHF. The chain joins TRBV4-2 to TRBJ1-6; the D is unclear. Looked up from germline, CDR1 is LGHNA and CDR2 is YNFKEQ. Trimming cost V 0 bases and J 5 bases, with 8 bases left between them. CDR3 size: 15 residues.

The V gene is TRBV11-3, the J gene TRBJ2-5; D possibly matches TRBD1 or TRBD2 (6 bases each). The CDR3 consists of 15 residues. Trimming took off 0 bases at V and 5 bases at J, with 13 bases between the two ends. CDR1 is SGHNT, CDR2 YENEEA, per germline. The CDR3 protein is CASSLDRGVGETQYF. The CDR3 nucleotides read TGTGCCAGCAGCTTAGATAGGGGGGTCGGGGAGACCCAGTACTTC. Full variable domain (outside the CDR3, taken from reference TRBV11-3 and TRBJ2-5): EAGVVQSPRYKIIEKKQPVAFWCNPISGHNTLYWYLQNLGQGPELLIRYENEEAVDDSQLPKDRFSAERLKGVDSTLKIQPAELGDSAVYLCASSLDRGVGETQYFGPGTRLLVL.

V and J are TRBV6-6 and TRBJ2-2; 9 positions agree with TRBD1. J was trimmed by 6 bases and V by 5 bases; bases with no gene match: 13. Germline loops: CDR1 MNHNY, CDR2 SVGAGI (reference sequence). This CDR3 spans 17 amino acids. The CDR3 sequence: CASSRVWGQGTAGELFF. CDR3 in DNA: TGTGCCAGCAGTCGGGTTTGGGGACAGGGTACGGCCGGGGAGCTGTTTTTT.

This clone was counted once. The chain carries TRBV7-2 and TRBJ1-2; 10 bases align to TRBD1. CDR1 SGHTA and CDR2 FQGNSA come from the germline V gene. After removal of 5 bases from V and 8 bases from J, the junction contained 8 bases not matched to a gene. The CDR3 is 14 amino acids. The CDR3 DNA is TGTGCCAGCAGCCCCCAGGGACAGGGGACCGGCTACACCTTC. Protein: CASSPQGQGTGYTF.

The V gene is TRBV6-2 or TRBV6-3, the J gene TRBJ1-1; the D gene is possibly TRBD1 (6 bases). Germline V gives CDR1 MNHEY, CDR2 SVGEGT. The CDR3 loop spans 15 amino acids. V lost 2 bases, J lost 3 bases, and 13 bases lay in between. DNA of the CDR3: TGTGCCAGCAGTTACCATGGGTCAGGGGACACTGAAGCTTTCTTT. Residues: CASSYHGSGDTEAFF.

The chain couples TRBV7-8 to TRBJ2-3; tentative D call: TRBD1 (5 bases). The V end was cut by 4 bases, the J end by 6 bases, with 20 bases between. Germline V CDR1 and CDR2: SGHVS, FQNEAQ. The CDR3 loop spans 16 amino acids. The CDR3 nucleotides read TGTGCCAGCAGCTACCTACAGGTCCTAGGTGGTGATACGCAGTATTTT. Translated, it gives CASSYLQVLGGDTQYF.

The chain is built from TRBV19 and TRBJ1-6; a weak D match, TRBD1 (5 bases). The CDR3 runs to 15 residues. Germline V gene lookup returns CDR1 LNHDA and CDR2 SQIVND (reference sequence). V was cut by 7 bases and J by 0 bases, with 10 bases left in between. For the CDR3, the DNA is TGTGCCAGTAAGCAACAGGACTCCTATAATTCACCCCTCCACTTT. It is translated as CASKQQDSYNSPLHF.

The chain joins TRBV6-5 to TRBJ1-5; no definite D call. Germline-derived CDR1 and CDR2 are MNHEY and SVGAGI. This CDR3 spans 15 amino acids. The V end was cut by 0 bases, the J end by 2 bases, with 8 bases between. In DNA, the CDR3 is TGTGCCAGCAGTTACTCGTCCCGGGGCAATCAGCCCCAGCATTTT. Translating it yields CASSYSSRGNQPQHF.

The rearrangement uses TRBV5-6 and TRBJ1-4; maybe TRBD1 (5 bases). Per germline, CDR1 SGHDT and CDR2 YYEEEE. The ends were cut back, 5 bases at V and 8 bases at J, with 16 bases in the middle. The CDR3 contains 14 residues. Here the CDR3 reads CASSNQGSGEKLFF. DNA of the CDR3: TGTGCCAGCAGTAACCAGGGTAGCGGGGAAAAACTGTTTTTT.

The chain joins TRBV5-8 to TRBJ1-4; D remains unclear. The V end lost 0 bases, the J end lost 5 bases, and 8 bases lay between the germline ends. Germline CDR1 reads SGHTS; CDR2 reads YDEGEE. CDR3 size: 14 residues. The CDR3 reads CASSLGGRNEKLFF. DNA of the CDR3: TGTGCCAGCAGCTTGGGAGGCAGAAATGAAAAACTGTTTTTT.

V usage is TRBV21-1 and J usage is TRBJ1-6. TRBV21-1 is a pseudogene locus. This CDR3 is 14 amino acids long. The CDR3 bases are TGTGCCAGCTTAAGGGCCCTTAATAATTCACCCCTCCACTTT. Its translation is CASLRALNNSPLHF.

This clone appeared a single time. This chain uses TRBV6-6 with TRBJ1-5, with D perhaps TRBD1 (5 bases). The CDR3 covers 16 residues. Trimming left V 2 bases short and J 1 base short, with 12 bases between. In germline, CDR1 is MNHNY, CDR2 SVGAGI (reference sequence). CDR3 bases: TGTGCCAGCAGTTACCTGGCGGGGCTCAGCAATCAGCCCCAGCATTTT. It translates to CASSYLAGLSNQPQHF.

This sequence joins TRBV7-2 and TRBJ2-3; 7 positions match TRBD2. V trimming: 4 bases; J trimming: 1 base; junction bases outside the gene matches: 8. This CDR3 is built from 16 residues. Germline assignment: CDR1 SGHTA and CDR2 FQGNSA. Here the CDR3 reads CASSSGGSYGTDTQYF. The CDR3 nucleotides are TGTGCCAGCAGCTCGGGCGGGAGTTATGGCACAGATACGCAGTATTTT.

This sequence joins TRBV7-2 and TRBJ1-5; D possibly corresponds to TRBD1 (5 bases). The V gene's germline CDR1 is SGHTA and CDR2 FQGNSA. V gave up 5 bases and J gave up 4 bases, with 12 bases separating them. This CDR3 has 14 amino acids. CDR3 nucleotide sequence: TGTGCCAGCAGCACGGGGGGAACGAATCAGCCCCAGCATTTT. This gives the protein CASSTGGTNQPQHF.